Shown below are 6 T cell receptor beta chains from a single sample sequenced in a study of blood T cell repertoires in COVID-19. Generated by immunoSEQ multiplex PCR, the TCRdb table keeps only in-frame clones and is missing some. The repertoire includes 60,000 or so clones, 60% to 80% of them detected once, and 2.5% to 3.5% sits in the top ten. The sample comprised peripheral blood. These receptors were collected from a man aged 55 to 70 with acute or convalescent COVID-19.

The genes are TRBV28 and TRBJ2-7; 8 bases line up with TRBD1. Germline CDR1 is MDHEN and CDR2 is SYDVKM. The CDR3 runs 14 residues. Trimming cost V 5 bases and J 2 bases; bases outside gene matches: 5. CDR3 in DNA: TGTGCCAGCAGTGGGACAGGCTACACCTACGAGCAGTACTTC. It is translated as CASSGTGYTYEQYF.

CDR3 amino acids: CASKPGGAGELFF. The CDR3 bases are TGTGCCAGTAAACCGGGGGGCGCCGGGGAGCTGTTTTTT. V is TRBV19 and J is TRBJ2-2; a weak D match, TRBD2 (7 bases). Germline V gene lookup returns CDR1 LNHDA and CDR2 SQIVND (reference sequence). The CDR3 spans 13 residues. V lost 7 bases and J lost 6, with 12 bases in between.

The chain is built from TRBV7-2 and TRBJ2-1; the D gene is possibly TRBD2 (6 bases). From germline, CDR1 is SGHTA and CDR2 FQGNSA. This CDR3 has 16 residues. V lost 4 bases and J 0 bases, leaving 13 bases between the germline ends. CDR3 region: CASSSFGGLSYNEQFF. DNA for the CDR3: TGTGCCAGCAGCTCGTTCGGGGGTCTCTCCTACAATGAGCAGTTCTTC.

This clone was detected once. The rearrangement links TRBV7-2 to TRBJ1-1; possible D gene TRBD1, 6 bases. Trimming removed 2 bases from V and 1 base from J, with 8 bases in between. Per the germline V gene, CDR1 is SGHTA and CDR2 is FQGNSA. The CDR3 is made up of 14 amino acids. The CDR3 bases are TGTGCCAGCAGCTTACGCAGGGGGAACACTGAAGCTTTCTTT. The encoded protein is CASSLRRGNTEAFF.

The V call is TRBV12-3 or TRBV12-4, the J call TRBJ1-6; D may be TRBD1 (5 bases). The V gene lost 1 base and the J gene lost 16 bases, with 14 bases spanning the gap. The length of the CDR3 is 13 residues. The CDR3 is CASSLGGGWVLHF. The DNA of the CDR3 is TGTGCCAGCAGTTTAGGGGGCGGCTGGGTACTCCACTTT.

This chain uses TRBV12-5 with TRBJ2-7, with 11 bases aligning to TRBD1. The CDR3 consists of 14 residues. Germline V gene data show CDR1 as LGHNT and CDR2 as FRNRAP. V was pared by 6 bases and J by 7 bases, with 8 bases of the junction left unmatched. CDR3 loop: CASGWTGGSVEQYF. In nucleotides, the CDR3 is TGTGCTAGTGGGTGGACAGGGGGCTCTGTGGAGCAGTACTTC.